This TCR beta chain was identified in a study of tumor-infiltrating lymphocytes in primary liver carcinoma. Findings of the study overall: Blood trailed tumors significantly in top-250-clone fraction (p = 0.039). Researchers report that only about 8-25% of top clones turned up in all five tumor regions.

This clonotype showed up just a few times. Its antigen is currently unknown. Both RNA and DNA were isolated together from roughly 20-30 mg of bulk tissue that had not been sorted. A constant-region primer primed TCR beta cDNA synthesis from around 500 ng of total RNA. Libraries covering TCR beta were generated through three nested multiplex PCR rounds (using a slightly modified ARM-PCR). TCRdb redid the calling of the multiplex PCR reads with MiXCR, one entry per CDR3 protein. The table has tens of thousands of distinct CDR3 sequences, more than 65% seen once; the top ten hold roughly 21%. The receptor was isolated from a man aged 35-49 years with primary liver carcinoma and hepatitis B virus infection. Input material: liver tumor tissue from sampling region 1. The subset was: tumor region T1, superior pole.

The CDR3 here is CATSYSMQGYEQYF. DNA of the CDR3: TGTGCCACTAGTTACTCTATGCAGGGGTACGAGCAGTACTTC. This chain uses TRBV6-5 with TRBJ2-7; perhaps TRBD1 as D (6 bases). Per germline, CDR1 MNHEY and CDR2 SVGAGI. This CDR3 spans 14 amino acids. V lost 10 bases and J lost 4, with 20 bases in between.